This paragraph reports one T cell receptor (beta chain). Its antigen is undetermined. This record comes from a study of T cell responses to AZD1222 COVID-19 vaccine. General study points: In a largely white British group with more females than males, clonal diversity was possibly underestimated. An increase in Spike-specific TCR breadth and depth was observed after two AZD1222 doses.

The germline gives CDR1 SGDLS, CDR2 YYNGEE. The CDR3 extends over 15 amino acids. Trimming cost V 0 bases and J 7 bases, with 13 bases left between them. TCRdb keeps only in-frame clones here, not all; method: immunoSEQ multiplex PCR. The repertoire holds around 50,000 clones, with 80% to 90% as singletons. V is TRBV9 and J is TRBJ2-2; D perhaps matches TRBD2 (5 bases). The input for sequencing was peripheral blood, taken 28 days after the second AZD1222 dose. The source is an adult who received the AZD1222 COVID-19 vaccine. CDR3 residues: CASSVGTQTFGELFF. The CDR3 nucleotides read TGTGCCAGCAGCGTAGGGACTCAGACGTTCGGGGAGCTGTTTTTT.